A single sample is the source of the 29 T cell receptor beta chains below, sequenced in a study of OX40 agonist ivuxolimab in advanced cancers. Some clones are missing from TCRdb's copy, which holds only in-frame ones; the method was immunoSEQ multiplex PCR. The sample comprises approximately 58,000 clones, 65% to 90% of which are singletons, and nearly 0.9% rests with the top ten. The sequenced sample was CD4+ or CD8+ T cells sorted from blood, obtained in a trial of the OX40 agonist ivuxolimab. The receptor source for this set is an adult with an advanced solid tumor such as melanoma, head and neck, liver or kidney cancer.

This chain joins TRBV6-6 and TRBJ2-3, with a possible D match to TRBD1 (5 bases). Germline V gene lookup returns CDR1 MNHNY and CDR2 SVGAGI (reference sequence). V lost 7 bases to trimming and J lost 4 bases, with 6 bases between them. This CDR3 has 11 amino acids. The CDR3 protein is CASKGADTQYF. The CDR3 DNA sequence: TGTGCCAGCAAAGGGGCAGATACGCAGTATTTT.

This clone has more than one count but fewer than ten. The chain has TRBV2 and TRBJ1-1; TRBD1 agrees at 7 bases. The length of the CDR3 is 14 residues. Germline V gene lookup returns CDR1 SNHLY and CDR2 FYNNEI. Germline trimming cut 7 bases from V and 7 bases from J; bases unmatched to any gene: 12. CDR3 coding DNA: TGTGCCAGCAAAGGGACAGTCTTACGGGGTGAAGCTTTCTTT. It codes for CASKGTVLRGEAFF.

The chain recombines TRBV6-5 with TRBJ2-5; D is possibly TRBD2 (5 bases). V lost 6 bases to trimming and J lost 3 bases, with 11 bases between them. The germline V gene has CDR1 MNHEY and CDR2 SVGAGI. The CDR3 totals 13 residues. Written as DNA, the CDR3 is TGTGCCAGCAGCCACCGGGGTGAAGAGACCCAGTACTTC. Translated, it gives CASSHRGEETQYF.

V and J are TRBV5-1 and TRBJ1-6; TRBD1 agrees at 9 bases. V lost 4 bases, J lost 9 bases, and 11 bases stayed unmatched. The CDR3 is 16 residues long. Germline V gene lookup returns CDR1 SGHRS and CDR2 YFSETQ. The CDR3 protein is CASSPGQGRIGSPLHF. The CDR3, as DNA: TGCGCCAGCAGCCCCGGACAGGGGCGCATAGGTTCACCCCTCCACTTT.

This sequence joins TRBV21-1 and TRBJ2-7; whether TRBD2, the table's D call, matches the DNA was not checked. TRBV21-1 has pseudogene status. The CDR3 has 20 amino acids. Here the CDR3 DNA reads TGTGCCAGCAGCTCGCGTCCCGGGACTAGCGGGAGAGGTCCCTCCTACGAGCAGTACTTC. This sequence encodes CASSSRPGTSGRGPSYEQYF.

The DNA for the CDR3 is TGTGCCAGCAGTGTGTTTAGGGTATCGGGCTCCTACAATGAGCAGTTCTTC. Translated, it gives CASSVFRVSGSYNEQFF. The V and J genes are TRBV6-1 and TRBJ2-1; D remains ambiguous. V was pared by 4 bases and J by 0 bases, with 16 bases between. This CDR3 has 17 residues. Per germline, CDR1 MNHNS and CDR2 SASEGT.

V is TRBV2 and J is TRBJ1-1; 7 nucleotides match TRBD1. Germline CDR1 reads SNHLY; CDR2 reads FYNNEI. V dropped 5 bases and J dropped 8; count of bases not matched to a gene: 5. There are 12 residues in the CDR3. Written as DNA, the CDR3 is TGTGCCAGCAGTCCAGACAGGGCCGAAGCTTTCTTT. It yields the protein CASSPDRAEAFF.

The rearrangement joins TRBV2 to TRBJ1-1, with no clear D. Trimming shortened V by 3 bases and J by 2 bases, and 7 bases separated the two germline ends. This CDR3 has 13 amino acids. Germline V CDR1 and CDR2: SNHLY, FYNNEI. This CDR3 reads CASSEEGNTEAFF. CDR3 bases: TGTGCCAGCAGTGAGGAGGGTAACACTGAAGCTTTCTTT.

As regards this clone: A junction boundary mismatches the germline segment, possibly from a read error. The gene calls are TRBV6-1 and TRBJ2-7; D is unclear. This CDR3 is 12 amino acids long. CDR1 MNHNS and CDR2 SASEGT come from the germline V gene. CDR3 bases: TGTGCCAGCAGCGAAGCAGATTACGAGCAGTACTTC. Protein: CASSEADYEQYF.

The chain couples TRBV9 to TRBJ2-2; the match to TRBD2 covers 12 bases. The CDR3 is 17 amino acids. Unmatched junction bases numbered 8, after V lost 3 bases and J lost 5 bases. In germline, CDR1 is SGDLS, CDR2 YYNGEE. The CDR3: CASSGDTSGRTTGELFF. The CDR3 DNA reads TGTGCCAGCAGCGGAGACACTAGCGGGAGGACGACCGGGGAGCTGTTTTTT.

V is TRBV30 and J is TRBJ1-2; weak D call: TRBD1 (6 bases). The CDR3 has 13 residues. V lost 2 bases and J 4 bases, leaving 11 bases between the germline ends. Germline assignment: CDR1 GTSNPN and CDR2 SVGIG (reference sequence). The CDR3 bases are TGTGCCTGGAGTAGAGACAGGCCCTATGGCTACACCTTC. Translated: CAWSRDRPYGYTF.

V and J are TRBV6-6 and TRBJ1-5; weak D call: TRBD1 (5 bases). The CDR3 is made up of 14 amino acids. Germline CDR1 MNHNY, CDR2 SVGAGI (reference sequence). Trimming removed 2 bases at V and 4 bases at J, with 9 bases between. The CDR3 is CASSYGRENQPQHF. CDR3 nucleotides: TGTGCCAGCAGTTACGGCAGGGAGAATCAGCCCCAGCATTTT.

The CDR3 nucleotides read TGTGCCAGCAGTTTATTTAGGGGCCAAGAGACCCAGTACTTC. As protein: CASSLFRGQETQYF. This chain uses TRBV28 with TRBJ2-5; D may be TRBD1 (5 bases). The CDR3 is 14 amino acids. V lost 1 base and J lost 1, with 7 bases in between. Germline CDR1 is MDHEN and CDR2 is SYDVKM.

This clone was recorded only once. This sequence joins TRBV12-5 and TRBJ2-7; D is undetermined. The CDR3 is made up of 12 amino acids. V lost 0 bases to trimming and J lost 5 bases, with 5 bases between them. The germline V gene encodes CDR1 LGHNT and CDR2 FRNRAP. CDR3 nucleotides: TGTGCTAGTGGTTTGGTTAAAAACGAGCAGTACTTC. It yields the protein CASGLVKNEQYF.

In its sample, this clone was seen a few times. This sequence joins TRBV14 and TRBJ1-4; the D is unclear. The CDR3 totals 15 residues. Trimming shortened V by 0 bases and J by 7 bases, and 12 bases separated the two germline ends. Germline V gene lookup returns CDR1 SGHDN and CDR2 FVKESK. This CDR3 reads CASSQDPTGVEKLFF. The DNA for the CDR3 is TGTGCCAGCAGCCAAGATCCGACGGGTGTTGAAAAACTGTTTTTT.

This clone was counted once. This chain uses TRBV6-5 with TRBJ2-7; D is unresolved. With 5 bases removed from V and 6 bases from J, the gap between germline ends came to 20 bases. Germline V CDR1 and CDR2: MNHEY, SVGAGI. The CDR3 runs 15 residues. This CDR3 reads CASSPHYDQLFEQYF. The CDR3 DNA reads TGTGCCAGCAGTCCCCACTATGACCAGCTTTTCGAGCAGTACTTC.

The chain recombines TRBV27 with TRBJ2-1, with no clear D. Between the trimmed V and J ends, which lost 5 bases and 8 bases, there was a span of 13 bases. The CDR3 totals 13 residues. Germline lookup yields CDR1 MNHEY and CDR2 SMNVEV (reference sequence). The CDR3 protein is CASSPDPIYEQFF. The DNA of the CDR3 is TGTGCCAGCAGTCCAGACCCTATTTATGAGCAGTTCTTC.

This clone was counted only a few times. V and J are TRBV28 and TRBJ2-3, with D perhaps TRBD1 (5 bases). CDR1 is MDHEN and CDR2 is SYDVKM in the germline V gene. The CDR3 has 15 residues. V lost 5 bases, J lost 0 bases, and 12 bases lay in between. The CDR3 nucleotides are TGTGCCAGCAGTATAGGAACAGGAAGCACAGATACGCAGTATTTT. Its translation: CASSIGTGSTDTQYF.

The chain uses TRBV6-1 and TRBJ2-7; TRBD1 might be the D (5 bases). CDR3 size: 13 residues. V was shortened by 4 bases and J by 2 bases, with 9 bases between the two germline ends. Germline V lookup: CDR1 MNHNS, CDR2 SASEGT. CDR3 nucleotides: TGTGCCAGCAGTGTAACAGGAGCCTACGAGCAGTACTTC. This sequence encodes CASSVTGAYEQYF.

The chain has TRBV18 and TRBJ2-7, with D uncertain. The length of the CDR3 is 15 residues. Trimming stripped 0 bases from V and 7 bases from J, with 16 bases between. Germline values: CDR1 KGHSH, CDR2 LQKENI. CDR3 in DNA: TGTGCCAGCTCACCACCGATTCGGAATACTGTGGAGCAGTACTTC. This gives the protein CASSPPIRNTVEQYF.

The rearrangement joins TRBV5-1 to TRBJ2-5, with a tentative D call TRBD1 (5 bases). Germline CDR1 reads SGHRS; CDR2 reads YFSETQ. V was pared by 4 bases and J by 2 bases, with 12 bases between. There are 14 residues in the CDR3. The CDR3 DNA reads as TGCGCCAGCAGCGCCTGGAAGGGGCAAGAGACCCAGTACTTC. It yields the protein CASSAWKGQETQYF.

The CDR3 DNA is TGTGCCAGCAGCGTAGGTCAGAGCGGGTCCCCCATGGCCCAGTACTTC. Translated: CASSVGQSGSPMAQYF. The rearrangement joins TRBV9 to TRBJ2-5; a weak D match, TRBD2 (6 bases). The CDR3 runs 16 residues. The germline V gene encodes CDR1 SGDLS and CDR2 YYNGEE. Trimming left V 0 bases short and J 9 bases short, with 21 bases between.

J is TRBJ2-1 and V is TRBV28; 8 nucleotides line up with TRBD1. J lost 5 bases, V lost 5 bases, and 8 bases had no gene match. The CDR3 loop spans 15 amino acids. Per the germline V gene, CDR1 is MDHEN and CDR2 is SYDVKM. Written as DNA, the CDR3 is TGTGCCAGCAGTCCGTTGGACAGGGCCGACAATGAGCAGTTCTTC. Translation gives CASSPLDRADNEQFF.

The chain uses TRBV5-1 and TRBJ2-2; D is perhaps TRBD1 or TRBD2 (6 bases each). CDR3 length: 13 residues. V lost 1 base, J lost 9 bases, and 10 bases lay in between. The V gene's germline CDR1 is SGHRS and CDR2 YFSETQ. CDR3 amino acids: CASSLPGARELFF. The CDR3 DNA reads TGCGCCAGCAGCTTGCCGGGGGCGAGGGAGCTGTTTTTT. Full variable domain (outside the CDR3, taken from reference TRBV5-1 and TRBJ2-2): KAGVTQTPRYLIKTRGQQVTLSCSPISGHRSVSWYQQTPGQGLQFLFEYFSETQRNKGNFPGRFSGRQFSNSRSEMNVSTLELGDSALYLCASSLPGARELFFGEGSRLTVL.

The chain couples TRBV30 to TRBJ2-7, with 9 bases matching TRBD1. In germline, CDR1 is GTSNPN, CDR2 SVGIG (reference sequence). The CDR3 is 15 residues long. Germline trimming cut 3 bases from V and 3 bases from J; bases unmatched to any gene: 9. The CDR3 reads CAWRTADRGVYEQYF. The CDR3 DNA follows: TGTGCCTGGAGGACAGCAGACAGGGGGGTCTACGAGCAGTACTTC.

The CDR3 DNA is TGTGCCAGCACCGAAGGGGAAGAGACCCAGTACTTC. This sequence encodes CASTEGEETQYF. The chain is built from TRBV2 and TRBJ2-5; tentatively, D is TRBD1 (5 bases). CDR3 length equals 12 residues. V gave up 7 bases and J gave up 3 bases, with 9 bases separating them. The germline CDR1 and CDR2 sequences are SNHLY and FYNNEI.

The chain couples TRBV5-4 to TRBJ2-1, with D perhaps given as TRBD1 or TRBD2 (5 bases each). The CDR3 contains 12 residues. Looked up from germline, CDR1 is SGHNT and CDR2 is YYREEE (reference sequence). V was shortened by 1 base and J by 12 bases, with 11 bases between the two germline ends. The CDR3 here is CASSLTGPVQFF. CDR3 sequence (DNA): TGTGCCAGCAGCTTGACGGGGCCCGTGCAGTTCTTC.

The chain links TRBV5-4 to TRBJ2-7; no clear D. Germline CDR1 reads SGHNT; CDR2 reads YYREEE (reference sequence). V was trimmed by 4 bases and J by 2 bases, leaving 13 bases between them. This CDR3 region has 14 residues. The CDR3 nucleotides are TGTGCCAGCAGCACCAAAACAGTGCCCTACGAGCAGTACTTC. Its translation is CASSTKTVPYEQYF.

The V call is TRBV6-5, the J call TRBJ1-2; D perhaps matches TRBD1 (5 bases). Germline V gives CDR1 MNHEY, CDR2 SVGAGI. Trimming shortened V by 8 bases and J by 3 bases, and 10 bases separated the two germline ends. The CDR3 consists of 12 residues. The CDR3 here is CASSQGYYGYTF. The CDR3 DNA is TGTGCCAGCTCTCAGGGCTACTATGGCTACACCTTC.